One and the same sample provided the 13 T cell receptor beta chains below, sequenced in a study of CD8+ T cells in alopecia areata. The authors extracted RNA and reverse transcribed it into cDNA as the sequencing template. The data were produced by immunoSEQ multiplex PCR, yet TCRdb's version contains in-frame clones alone and is incomplete. The table lists 140,000 to 150,000 clones, roughly 61% of them singletons, with roughly 6.5% in the top ten. Sequences were derived from CD4+ T cells sorted from blood, sampled at week 0. These receptors were collected from a human donor with alopecia areata.

This clone was observed once. The chain couples TRBV5-6 to TRBJ1-1; maybe TRBD1 (5 bases). Trimming left V 0 bases short and J 1 base short, with 13 bases between. CDR3 size: 16 residues. In germline, CDR1 is SGHDT, CDR2 YYEEEE. The CDR3 nucleotides read TGTGCCAGCAGCTTGGTCCGGGACCGTAGGAACACTGAAGCTTTCTTT. Translated, it gives CASSLVRDRRNTEAFF.

V is TRBV20-1 and J is TRBJ2-7; D ambiguous. This CDR3 has 11 residues. V was clipped by 6 bases and J by 6 bases, with 12 bases between them. Germline loops: CDR1 DFQATT, CDR2 SNEGSKA (reference sequence). The CDR3 DNA reads as TGCAGTGCAGATCGCGCGGCCGAGCAGTACTTC. Translation: CSADRAAEQYF.

The rearrangement links TRBV2 to TRBJ2-3, with D unclear. This CDR3 spans 13 amino acids. CDR1 and CDR2 (germline): SNHLY, FYNNEI. With 2 bases removed from V and 2 bases from J, the gap between germline ends came to 5 bases. DNA for the CDR3: TGTGCCAGCAGTGAATACGCCACAGATACGCAGTATTTT. As protein: CASSEYATDTQYF. The full variable domain, its missing parts supplied by reference TRBV2 and TRBJ2-3, is EPEVTQTPSHQVTQMGQEVILRCVPISNHLYFYWYRQILGQKVEFLVSFYNNEISEKSEIFDDQFSVERPDGSNFTLKIRSTKLEDSAMYFCASSEYATDTQYFGPGTRLTVL.

This clone came up a few times. The rearrangement links TRBV29-1 to TRBJ2-2; 8 nucleotides match TRBD2. J gave up 3 bases and V 8 bases, and 14 bases lay outside the gene matches. Per germline, CDR1 SQVTM and CDR2 ANQGSEA. The CDR3 totals 16 residues. The CDR3, as DNA: TGCAGCACCTACGCCGGGAGGGGGGCCGACACCGGGGAGCTGTTTTTT. This sequence encodes CSTYAGRGADTGELFF.

This clone was seen more than once but under ten times. The chain recombines TRBV7-2 with TRBJ1-4; maybe TRBD1 (5 bases). There are 16 residues in the CDR3. The germline V gene encodes CDR1 SGHTA and CDR2 FQGNSA. The ends were cut back, 8 bases at V and 7 bases at J, with 23 bases in the middle. As DNA, the CDR3 is TGTGCCAGCCGGTTGGGGACCTGGTCGACGGGTGAAAAACTGTTTTTT. It is translated as CASRLGTWSTGEKLFF.

This clone has more than one count but fewer than ten. V is TRBV14 and J is TRBJ2-7, with D maybe TRBD1 (5 bases). Between the trimmed V and J ends, which lost 4 bases and 4 bases, there was a span of 14 bases. The CDR3 is 14 amino acids. Germline V gene sequence: CDR1 SGHDN, CDR2 FVKESK. CDR3 nucleotide sequence: TGTGCCAGCAGCCTGGGCGTGACAGCGTACGAGCAGTACTTC. The encoded protein is CASSLGVTAYEQYF.

The chain links TRBV7-2 to TRBJ2-7; tentatively, D is TRBD1 (5 bases). The CDR3 runs to 14 residues. Germline CDR1 is SGHTA and CDR2 is FQGNSA. V lost 5 bases and J 0 bases, leaving 11 bases between the germline ends. CDR3 loop: CASSLVQGSYEQYF. CDR3 DNA sequence: TGTGCCAGCAGCCTCGTTCAGGGCTCCTACGAGCAGTACTTC.

The chain couples TRBV4-1 to TRBJ2-4; D not resolved. The CDR3 is made up of 13 amino acids. Looked up from germline, CDR1 is MGHRA and CDR2 is YSYEKL. Trimming cost V 3 bases and J 5 bases, with 8 bases left between them. The CDR3 DNA sequence: TGCGCCAGCAGCCACCGAGACGAAAACATTCAGTACTTC. Its protein is CASSHRDENIQYF.

The chain links TRBV5-4 to TRBJ1-4, with TRBD1 identical over 9 bases. The CDR3 loop spans 17 amino acids. V dropped 5 bases and J dropped 10; count of bases not matched to a gene: 18. Germline V gene data show CDR1 as SGHNT and CDR2 as YYREEE (reference sequence). Here the CDR3 DNA reads TGTGCCAGCAGGACCGGGACAGGGCCTCCCAATGAAGGAAAACTGTTTTTT. This codes for CASRTGTGPPNEGKLFF.

The gene calls are TRBV19 and TRBJ2-7; 9 bases fit TRBD1. The CDR3 is 15 residues long. Germline V CDR1 and CDR2: LNHDA, SQIVND (reference sequence). J gave up 2 bases and V 6 bases, and 8 bases lay outside the gene matches. The CDR3 protein is CASRDTGTGTYEQYF. CDR3 bases: TGTGCCAGTAGGGATACCGGGACAGGGACCTACGAGCAGTACTTC. Full variable domain (rest looked up from reference TRBV19 and TRBJ2-7): DGGITQSPKYLFRKEGQNVTLSCEQNLNHDAMYWYRQDPGQGLRLIYYSQIVNDFQKGDIAEGYSVSREKKESFPLTVTSAQKNPTAFYLCASRDTGTGTYEQYFGPGTRLTVT.

The chain links TRBV19 to TRBJ2-2; D remains ambiguous. V was shortened by 7 bases and J by 2 bases, with 11 bases between the two germline ends. The germline V gene has CDR1 LNHDA and CDR2 SQIVND (reference sequence). The CDR3 is 14 amino acids. The DNA of the CDR3 is TGTGCCAGTATGGAAAGGGAAAACACCGGGGAGCTGTTTTTT. It encodes CASMERENTGELFF.

The chain joins TRBV6-5 to TRBJ1-2; D may be TRBD1 (5 bases). This CDR3 contains 12 residues. V lost 6 bases and J 7 bases, leaving 12 bases between the germline ends. Germline V gene sequence: CDR1 MNHEY, CDR2 SVGAGI. CDR3 nucleotide sequence: TGTGCCAGCAGGAAGGGGCGGGGTGGCTACACCTTC. As protein: CASRKGRGGYTF.

The chain carries TRBV7-8 and TRBJ2-6; D unclear. Germline values: CDR1 SGHVS, CDR2 FQNEAQ. The CDR3 sequence is 15 residues long. V was shortened by 3 bases and J by 1 base, with 7 bases between the two germline ends. This CDR3 is CASSLEQSGANVLTF. CDR3 DNA: TGTGCCAGCAGCTTGGAACAGTCTGGGGCCAACGTCCTGACTTTC.